This T cell receptor beta chain was retrieved from a study of cytomegalovirus exposure and HLA in healthy donors. A word on this clone: Its target is not known.

Vbeta (60) and Jbeta (13) primers were used in the PCR. Sequencing used immunoSEQ multiplex PCR; TCRdb keeps in-frame clones, though not all of them. Of about 76,000 clones in the sample, around 80% were seen once. Losses at the gene ends were 4 bases for V and 2 bases for J; bases not matched to a gene: 8. CDR3 size: 16 residues. Germline CDR1 and CDR2: LNHDA and SQIVND (reference sequence). The study, taken as a whole, reports: An analysis that came later showed most CMV-associated TCR beta chains appearing HLA-restricted. Most TCR sequences were uncommon, yet certain public TCRs appeared in many donors. Because they were indistinguishable, some V segments, including TRBV6-2 and TRBV6-3, were excluded.

The sequence came from a young man in good health and CMV-seronegative. The chain uses TRBV19 and TRBJ1-5, with 7 bases lining up with TRBD1. Sequencing was done on a sample of PBMCs. The CDR3 nucleotides are TGTGCCAGTAGTACCACTACAGGGGTACGCAATCAGCCCCAGCATTTT. Protein product: CASSTTTGVRNQPQHF.